This record looks at one T cell receptor (beta chain) sequence and its context. In this sample, this clonotype turned up a few times. Its antigen is unknown. Base quality data are lacking; no much larger clone is found one base away. This entry belongs to a study of post-analysis software for immune sequencing data (dated by TCRdb to between 2015 and 2016). About the investigation overall: Relapsing-remitting, secondary progressive and progressive-relapsing multiple sclerosis were recorded as disease courses, and subtype annotation was lacking for some patients. The patient repertoires were compared against approximately ten previously published healthy control repertoires obtained from donors aged about 6 to 27 years. A subset of samples was prepared in parallel using single-end sample barcoding, then pooled and co-amplified after Illumina adapter ligation. What the authors observed across the whole study: Significantly lower normalized Chao1 diversity was found in multiple sclerosis patients than in controls, suggesting substantial peripheral T-cell clonal expansion. The control group was slightly older than the multiple sclerosis patient group. Significantly higher frequencies in patients than in controls were found for a handful of TRBV segments, including TRBV5-6, TRBV5-1 and TRBV20-1. When samples were clustered directly using the F measure, samples prepared in the same batch co-clustered strongly, which prompted a batch-effect correction.

Relative to germline, V is missing 4 bases and J is missing 3 bases, with 11 bases of the junction outside any gene match. Including cysteine and phenylalanine, the CDR3 has 16 amino acids. Only the CDR3 part of the read is kept: 48 bases, read in frame from the first base. The germline V gene gives CDR1 as MGHRA and CDR2 as YSYEKL. To demonstrate the VDJtools post-analysis software, TCR beta repertoires were profiled from the peripheral blood of about 13 young patients with multiple sclerosis. The multiple sclerosis patients were children and adolescents between roughly 6 and 16 years of age. The library was obtained by PCR. The instrument was an Illumina HiSeq 2500. To reduce PCR and sequencing biases, unique molecular identifiers were incorporated into the TCR beta cDNA libraries. Approximately 500,000 cDNA molecules were obtained per 1 to 10 million input T cells, so each molecule approximated one T cell. Patient libraries were prepared and sequenced with the same protocol used for the earlier healthy control dataset. Within a given batch, samples were prepared together, multiplexed and sequenced on the same HiSeq lane. The authors processed their data as follows. MIGEC handled the raw barcoded reads, throwing out single-read molecular identifier groups before consensus assembly and CDR3 extraction. Clonotype tables were post-analysed with VDJtools, and diversity was normalized by down-sampling all datasets to the smallest sample size. In repertoire overlap clustering, CDR3 amino acid sequences, but not nucleotide sequences, were matched to correct batch-related cross-sample contamination. TCRdb trimmed the raw reads at Q25, called clones with MiXCR and kept productive beta chains. CDR3 protein duplicates are merged, each entry listing the most common genes and DNA. The V and J calls reflect TCRdb's pipeline rather than the authors' work. Counted in this sample were about 540,000 distinct CDR3 sequences; around 34% of them appeared once. Under 7% of the sample rests with the top ten.

Sequencing was carried out using blood. This sequence uses TRBV4-1 and TRBJ2-7; 8 junctional bases match TRBD1. The sequence was collected from a girl aged 2-17 years with multiple sclerosis. CDR3 loop: CASSRSGTGSYYEQYF. The DNA reads as follows: TGCGCCAGCAGCCGATCAGGGACAGGTAGTTACTACGAGCAGTACTTC.